These T cell receptor beta chains were read from a single sample in a study of tumor-infiltrating lymphocytes in oesophageal squamous cell carcinoma. TCRdb analysed the PCR reads with MiXCR anew, one entry per CDR3 protein. The data show 15,000 to 20,000 distinct CDR3 sequences, approximately 46% seen once. Sequenced material: normal esophageal tissue next to the tumor. Receptors were obtained from a female donor with esophageal squamous cell carcinoma. CDR3s include the opening cysteine and the closing phenylalanine or tryptophan. D genes are given only for firm matches. Size tells how often a clone was seen (once, few, many) or the class of an expanded clone, and some rows leave it out.

d_call | clone_size | j_call | v_call | cdr3_nt | cdr3_aa
TRBD2 | . | TRBJ2-1 | TRBV24-1 | TGTGCCACCAGTGATTCGGGACTAGCGGGACGGAATAAGCAGTTCTTC | CATSDSGLAGRNKQFF
. | medium-sized | TRBJ1-2 | TRBV7-2 | TGTGCCAGCAGCTTAAGGAACTATGGCTACACCTTC | CASSLRNYGYTF
. | . | TRBJ2-1 | TRBV7-3 | TGTGCCAGCAGCTCGACACGGAATGAGCAGTTCTTC | CASSSTRNEQFF
. | . | TRBJ1-2 | TRBV30 | TGTGCCTGGAGTGTTAGCTATGGCTACACCTTC | CAWSVSYGYTF
. | . | TRBJ2-7 | TRBV6-8 | TGTGCTCTCCGTTCAGCGGGCACGTCCTACGAGCAGTACTTC | CALRSAGTSYEQYF
. | . | TRBJ2-7 | TRBV7-6 | TGTGCCAGCAGCCCGACAGACCCCTACGAGCAGTACTTC | CASSPTDPYEQYF
TRBD2 | . | TRBJ2-7 | TRBV24-1 | TGTGCCACCAGTGATCGGGGACTAGCGGGAGATCTGGAGCAGTACTTC | CATSDRGLAGDLEQYF
. | many | TRBJ1-5 | TRBV6-1 | TGTGCCAGCAGGCCTACAAGGGCTTGGGGCAATCAGCCCCAGCATTTT | CASRPTRAWGNQPQHF
. | . | TRBJ2-3 | TRBV7-9 | TGTGCCAGCAGCCCCCCGATAGATACGCAGTATTTT | CASSPPIDTQYF
. | . | TRBJ2-5 | TRBV24-1 | TGTGCCACCAGTGATTTCGCAGGGTTACAAGAGACCCAGTACTTC | CATSDFAGLQETQYF
TRBD2 | many | TRBJ2-2 | TRBV5-4 | TGTGCCAGCAGGCGGGAGATCATCGGGGAGCTGTTTTTT | CASRREIIGELFF
. | . | TRBJ2-5 | TRBV7-3 | TGTGCCAGCAGCTTTCAGGGAGGCGGAGGGGAGACCCAGTACTTC | CASSFQGGGGETQYF
. | many | TRBJ2-2 | TRBV12-3/TRBV12-4 | TGTGCCAGCAGGTCCCGGGACTCCTTGATCGGGGAGCTGTTTTTT | CASRSRDSLIGELFF
. | . | TRBJ1-1 | TRBV30 | TGTGCCTGGAGTGGAGGGGATTGGGGCACTGAAGCTTTCTTT | CAWSGGDWGTEAFF
TRBD1 | . | TRBJ2-7 | TRBV6-1 | TGTGCCAGCAGTCCCCCGGGACAGGGGGCTTTCGAGCAGTACTTC | CASSPPGQGAFEQYF
TRBD1 | many | TRBJ2-5 | TRBV4-1 | TGCGCCAGCAGCCAGTGGACAGGGGGGGAGACCCAGTACTTC | CASSQWTGGETQYF